This record concerns one T cell receptor (beta chain) sequence. These data belong to a study of blood T cell repertoires in COVID-19. Study summary: T cells, B-cell-depleted T cells, or PBMCs provided the cDNA or gDNA that served as material.

Authors' methods: Nucleated cell counts were estimated from reference gene primer amplification. The table came from immunoSEQ multiplex PCR; TCRdb's copy has only in-frame clones and leaves some out. The DNA was the basis for D and trimming; V, J and clone size are from that table. The sample lists roughly 46,000 clones, more than 75% occurring once. Germline CDR1 reads SGHVS; CDR2 reads FQNEAQ. This CDR3 region has 15 residues. Germline trimming cut 5 bases from V and 6 bases from J; bases unmatched to any gene: 13. Sequenced: peripheral blood. The chain recombines TRBV7-8 with TRBJ2-7, with TRBD1 matching 7 bases. The clonotype originates from a middle-aged man with active COVID-19. The CDR3 region has the DNA TGTGCCAGCAGCCCCTCCCGCCTGACAGGGAGCGAGCAGTACTTC. Its protein is CASSPSRLTGSEQYF.